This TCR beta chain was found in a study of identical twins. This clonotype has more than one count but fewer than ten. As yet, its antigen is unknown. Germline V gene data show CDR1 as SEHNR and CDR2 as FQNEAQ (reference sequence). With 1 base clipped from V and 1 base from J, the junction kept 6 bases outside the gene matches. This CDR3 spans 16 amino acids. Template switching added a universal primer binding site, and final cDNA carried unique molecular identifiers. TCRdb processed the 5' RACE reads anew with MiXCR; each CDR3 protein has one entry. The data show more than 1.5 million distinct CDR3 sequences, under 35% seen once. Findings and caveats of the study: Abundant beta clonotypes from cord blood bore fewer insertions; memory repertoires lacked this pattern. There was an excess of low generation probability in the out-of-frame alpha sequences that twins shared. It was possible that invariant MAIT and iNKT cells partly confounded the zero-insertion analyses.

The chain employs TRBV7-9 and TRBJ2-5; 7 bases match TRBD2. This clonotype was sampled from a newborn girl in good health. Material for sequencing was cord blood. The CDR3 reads CASSLGRTRGQETQYF. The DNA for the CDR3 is TGTGCCAGCAGCTTAGGTCGGACTAGGGGCCAAGAGACCCAGTACTTC. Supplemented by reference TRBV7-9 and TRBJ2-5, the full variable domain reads DTGVSQNPRHKITKRGQNVTFRCDPISEHNRLYWYRQTLGQGPEFLTYFQNEAQLEKSRLLSDRFSAERPKGSFSTLEIQRTEQGDSAMYLCASSLGRTRGQETQYFGPGTRLLVL.